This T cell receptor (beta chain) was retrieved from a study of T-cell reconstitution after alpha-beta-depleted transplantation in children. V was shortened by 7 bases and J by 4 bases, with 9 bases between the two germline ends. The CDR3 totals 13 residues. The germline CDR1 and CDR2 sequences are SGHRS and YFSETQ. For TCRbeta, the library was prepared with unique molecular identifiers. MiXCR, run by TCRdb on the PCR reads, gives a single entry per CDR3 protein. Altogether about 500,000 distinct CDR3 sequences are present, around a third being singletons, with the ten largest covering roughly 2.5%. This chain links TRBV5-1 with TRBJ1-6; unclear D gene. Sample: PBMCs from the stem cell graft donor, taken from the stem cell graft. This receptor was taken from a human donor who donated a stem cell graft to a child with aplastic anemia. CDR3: CASGVDYNSPLHF. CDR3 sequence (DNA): TGCGCCAGCGGGGTGGATTATAATTCACCCCTCCACTTT.